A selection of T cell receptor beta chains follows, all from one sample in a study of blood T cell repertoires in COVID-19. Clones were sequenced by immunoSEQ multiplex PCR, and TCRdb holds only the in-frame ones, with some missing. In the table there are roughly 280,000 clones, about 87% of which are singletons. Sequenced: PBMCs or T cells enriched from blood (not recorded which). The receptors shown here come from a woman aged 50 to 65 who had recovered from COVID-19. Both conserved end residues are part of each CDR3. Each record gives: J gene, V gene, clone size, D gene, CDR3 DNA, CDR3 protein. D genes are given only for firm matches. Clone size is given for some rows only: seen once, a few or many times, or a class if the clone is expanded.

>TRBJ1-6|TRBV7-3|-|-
TGTGCCAGCAGCTTATCCAATAATTCACCCCTCCACTTT
CASSLSNNSPLHF
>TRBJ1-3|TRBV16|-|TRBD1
TGTGCCAGCAGCCAGACCCCGGGACAGATATCAAACACCATATATTTT
CASSQTPGQISNTIYF
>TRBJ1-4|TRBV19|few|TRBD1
TGTGCCAGTAGTCGTGGGACAGGGGCTGAAAAACTGTTTTTT
CASSRGTGAEKLFF
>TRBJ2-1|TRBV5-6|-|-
TGTGCCAGCAGCCCGGTAGTCGGGAGTTTTAACTACAATGAGCAGTTCTTC
CASSPVVGSFNYNEQFF
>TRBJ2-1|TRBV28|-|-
TGTGCCAGCAGTTTAGTGGCTTACAATGAGCAGTTCTTC
CASSLVAYNEQFF
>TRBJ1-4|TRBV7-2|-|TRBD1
TGTGCCAGCAGCTCCCGGACAGGGAAGAAAGAAAAACTGTTTTTT
CASSSRTGKKEKLFF
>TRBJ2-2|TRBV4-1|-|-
TGCGCCAGCAGCCAAGATCGGGGAAGGAGCACGCCGAACACCGGGGAGCTGTTTTTT
CASSQDRGRSTPNTGELFF
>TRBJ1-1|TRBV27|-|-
TGTGCCAGCAGCCAAGACAGATACACTGAAGCTTTCTTT
CASSQDRYTEAFF
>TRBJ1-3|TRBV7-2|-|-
TGTGCCAGCAGCTTTCAGACTGACACCATATATTTT
CASSFQTDTIYF
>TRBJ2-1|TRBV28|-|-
TGTGCCAGCAGTTTACGACTACCCTCCGGTCCTGAGCAGTTCTTC
CASSLRLPSGPEQFF
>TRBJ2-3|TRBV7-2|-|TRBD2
TGTGCCAGCAGCTTATTAGTGACTAGCGGCACAGATACGCAGTATTTT
CASSLLVTSGTDTQYF
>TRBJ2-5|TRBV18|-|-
TGTGCCAGCTCACCACAGGGGGAGACCCAGTACTTC
CASSPQGETQYF
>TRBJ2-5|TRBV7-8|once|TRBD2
TGTGCCAGCAGCCCCCGGGGCGGGAGTGAACTTAGGGAAGAGACCCAGTACTTC
CASSPRGGSELREETQYF
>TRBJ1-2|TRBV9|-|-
TGTGCCAGCAACCGACCTGGCGGAATCAATGGCTACACCTTC
CASNRPGGINGYTF
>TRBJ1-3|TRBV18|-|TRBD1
TGTGCCAGCTCACCCCGGGAGACAGGGTCTTCTGGAAACACCATATATTTT
CASSPRETGSSGNTIYF
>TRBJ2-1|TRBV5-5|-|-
TGTGCCAGCAGCTTGGCCGGGGAGACAACCTACTACAATGAGCAGTTCTTC
CASSLAGETTYYNEQFF
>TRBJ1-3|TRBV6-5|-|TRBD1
TGTGCCAGCAGTTACTCGGGACAGGGGACTGGAAACACCATATATTTT
CASSYSGQGTGNTIYF
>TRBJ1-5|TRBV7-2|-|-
TGTGCCAGCAGCTTAGCAGGGGGTAATCAGCCCCAGCATTTT
CASSLAGGNQPQHF
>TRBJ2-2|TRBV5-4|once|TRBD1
TGTGCCAGCAGCCCGGCCGCCCAGGGGGCGCGTACCGGGGAGCTGTTTTTT
CASSPAAQGARTGELFF
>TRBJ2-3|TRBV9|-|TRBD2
TGTGCCAGCAGCGTAGGCGGGAGTGACACAGATACGCAGTATTTT
CASSVGGSDTDTQYF
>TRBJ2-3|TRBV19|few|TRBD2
TGTGCCAGTAGTGCGTTAGCGGGAGCAGGTGCAGATACGCAGTATTTT
CASSALAGAGADTQYF
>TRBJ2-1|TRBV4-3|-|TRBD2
TGCGCCAGCAGCCAAGGGACTAGCGGGAGTGGTTACAATGAGCAGTTCTTC
CASSQGTSGSGYNEQFF
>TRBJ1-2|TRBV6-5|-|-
TGTGCCAGCACTAGCCAGGGGCGCTACACCTTC
CASTSQGRYTF
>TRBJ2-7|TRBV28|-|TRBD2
TGTGCCAGCAGTTTTGCGGGGGGACTCTCCTACGAGCAGTACTTC
CASSFAGGLSYEQYF
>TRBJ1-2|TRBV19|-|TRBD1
TGTGCCAGTACGCCAAGACAGGGTTACGACTATGGCTACACCTTC
CASTPRQGYDYGYTF
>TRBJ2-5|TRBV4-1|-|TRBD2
TGCGCCAGCAGCCAAGTGAACCTGGGACTAGCGGGGGGAGAGACCCAGTACTTC
CASSQVNLGLAGGETQYF
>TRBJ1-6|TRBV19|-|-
TGTGCCAGTAAGATCCCAGGGAATTCACCCCTCCACTTT
CASKIPGNSPLHF
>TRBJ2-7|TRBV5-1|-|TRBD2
TGCGCCAGCAGCCCTACTAGCGGGAACTCCTACGAGCAGTACTTC
CASSPTSGNSYEQYF
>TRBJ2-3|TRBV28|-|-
TGTGCCAGCAGTTCCACCACAGAATATAGTAGCACAGATACGCAGTATTTT
CASSSTTEYSSTDTQYF